One and the same sample provided the 23 T cell receptor beta chains below, sequenced in a study of blood T cell repertoires in COVID-19. TCRdb's copy holds only in-frame clones and misses some; the assay was immunoSEQ multiplex PCR. This table has about 270,000 clones, approximately 90% appearing once. The sample taken for sequencing was PBMCs or T cells enriched from blood (not recorded which). The receptors were gathered from a man between 18 and 29 years old who had recovered from COVID-19.

The chain links TRBV5-6 to TRBJ2-1, with TRBD2 identical over 9 bases. The junction had 12 bases not matched to a gene; V was cut back by 4 bases and J by 7 bases. The CDR3 has 16 amino acids. Germline CDR1 SGHDT, CDR2 YYEEEE. The CDR3 DNA follows: TGTGCCAGCAGCCCTCGGACTAGCGCGACCAAGAATGAGCAGTTCTTC. This gives the protein CASSPRTSATKNEQFF.

This chain joins TRBV5-1 and TRBJ2-7; TRBD2 matches at 9 bases. The junction had 8 bases not matched to a gene; V was cut back by 4 bases and J by 3 bases. Germline-derived CDR1 and CDR2 are SGHRS and YFSETQ. The CDR3 runs to 15 residues. Here the CDR3 reads CASSRLAGADYEQYF. In DNA form, the CDR3 reads TGCGCCAGCAGCCGTTTAGCGGGGGCCGACTACGAGCAGTACTTC.

This clone was recorded a few times. The V call is TRBV7-9, the J call TRBJ2-3; unclear D gene. The CDR3 length is 17 residues. Germline V gives CDR1 SEHNR, CDR2 FQNEAQ (reference sequence). V lost 3 bases to trimming and J lost 1 base, with 17 bases between them. For the CDR3, the DNA is TGTGCCAGCAGCTTCCGAGCCGAGGCGGCGGGCACAGATACGCAGTATTTT. Amino acid sequence: CASSFRAEAAGTDTQYF.

This chain connects TRBV7-9 to TRBJ2-7; 11 nucleotides agree with TRBD2. The CDR3 totals 13 residues. J gave up 5 bases and V 8 bases, and 5 bases lay outside the gene matches. CDR1 and CDR2 from the germline V gene are SEHNR and FQNEAQ (reference sequence). Here the CDR3 reads CASELAGVHEQYF. CDR3 nucleotide sequence: TGTGCCAGCGAACTAGCGGGAGTACACGAGCAGTACTTC.

J is TRBJ1-1 and V is TRBV7-9, with 9 bases fitting TRBD1. Per the germline V gene, CDR1 is SEHNR and CDR2 is FQNEAQ (reference sequence). V lost 5 bases, J lost 4 bases, and 5 bases stayed unmatched. This CDR3 spans 14 amino acids. In DNA, the CDR3 is TGTGCCAGCAGCCTACGACAGGGGGGCACTGAAGCTTTCTTT. Its protein product is CASSLRQGGTEAFF.

V and J are TRBV3-1 (or the pseudogene TRBV3-2) and TRBJ2-1; D unresolved. V lost 4 bases and J lost 10, with 14 bases in between. The CDR3 consists of 13 residues. Germline V gene data show CDR1 as LGHDT and CDR2 as YNNKEL (reference sequence). CDR3 residues: CASSPIRSVEQFF. Written as DNA, the CDR3 is TGTGCCAGCAGCCCCATCAGATCAGTCGAGCAGTTCTTC.

The rearrangement joins TRBV5-6 to TRBJ2-2, with D possibly being TRBD2 (5 bases). The ends were cut back, 7 bases at V and 0 bases at J, with 7 bases in the middle. Germline V lookup: CDR1 SGHDT, CDR2 YYEEEE. This CDR3 region has 13 residues. CDR3 sequence: CASGETNTGELFF. The CDR3 DNA reads TGTGCCAGCGGGGAGACGAACACCGGGGAGCTGTTTTTT.

The gene calls are TRBV18 and TRBJ2-1, with TRBD2 identical over 9 bases. From germline, CDR1 is KGHSH and CDR2 LQKENI. The CDR3 runs to 17 residues. Trimming at V came to 0 bases and at J to 15 bases, leaving 18 bases not matched to a gene. CDR3 residues: CASSPPGRGGAVVPSFF. In nucleotides, the CDR3 is TGTGCCAGCTCACCACCGGGGCGCGGGGGGGCTGTGGTTCCGTCGTTCTTC.

This clone was seen more than once but under ten times. The V gene is TRBV5-1, the J gene TRBJ1-5; D not certain. The germline V gene encodes CDR1 SGHRS and CDR2 YFSETQ. V lost 0 bases and J 3 bases, leaving 10 bases between the germline ends. CDR3 length equals 15 residues. CDR3 in DNA: TGCGCCAGCAGCTTGGATGGGAGTCCCAATCAGCCCCAGCATTTT. It translates to CASSLDGSPNQPQHF.

This clone was counted a few times. The V call is TRBV30, the J call TRBJ2-1; D is undetermined. The CDR3 has 15 amino acids. V dropped 1 base and J dropped 9 bases, with 19 bases sitting between them. In germline, CDR1 is GTSNPN, CDR2 SVGIG (reference sequence). In nucleotides, the CDR3 is TGTGCCTGGAGTGCTGACCCTCACCCCACGGGTGAGCAGTTCTTC. As protein: CAWSADPHPTGEQFF.

The chain employs TRBV11-2 and TRBJ2-5; D remains unclear. Germline CDR1 reads SGHAT; CDR2 reads FQNNGV. Trimming removed 5 bases at V and 2 bases at J, with 9 bases between. CDR3 length: 13 residues. This CDR3 reads CASSAQVQETQYF. The CDR3 DNA sequence: TGTGCCAGCAGCGCGCAGGTTCAAGAGACCCAGTACTTC.

The gene calls are TRBV7-8 and TRBJ2-7, with D hard to call. Germline-derived CDR1 and CDR2 are SGHVS and FQNEAQ. CDR3 length: 12 residues. Trimming left V 5 bases short and J 0 bases short, with 5 bases between. The CDR3 spells CASSPSSYEQYF. The CDR3 DNA reads TGTGCCAGCAGCCCCAGCTCCTACGAGCAGTACTTC.

The chain employs TRBV4-1 and TRBJ1-5; D ambiguous. CDR3 length equals 16 residues. CDR1 and CDR2 (germline): MGHRA, YSYEKL. V shed 4 bases and J shed 0 bases, with 13 bases lying between them. CDR3 sequence (DNA): TGCGCCAGCAGCCTCCAGGCCACGAATAGCAATCAGCCCCAGCATTTT. Translating it yields CASSLQATNSNQPQHF.

The V and J genes are TRBV11-2 and TRBJ2-7, with 12 bases lining up with TRBD2. The CDR3 totals 15 residues. Germline V lookup: CDR1 SGHAT, CDR2 FQNNGV. Trimming took 6 bases from V and 2 from J; bases not matched to a gene: 5. The CDR3 region has the DNA TGTGCCAGCAGACGAGGACTAGCGGGGCCCTACGAGCAGTACTTC. Amino acids: CASRRGLAGPYEQYF.

This chain links TRBV7-8 with TRBJ2-1, with TRBD1 matching over 7 bases. V was clipped by 0 bases and J by 2 bases; unmatched bases: 4. Germline CDR1 reads SGHVS; CDR2 reads FQNEAQ. The CDR3 length is 16 residues. CDR3 amino acids: CASSLAGTATYNEQFF. The CDR3, as DNA: TGTGCCAGCAGCTTAGCGGGGACAGCGACCTACAATGAGCAGTTCTTC.

The chain carries TRBV28 and TRBJ2-3; 7 bases agree with TRBD2. Germline CDR1 MDHEN, CDR2 SYDVKM. This CDR3 has 16 amino acids. Germline trimming cut 5 bases from V and 4 bases from J; bases unmatched to any gene: 12. CDR3 nucleotide sequence: TGTGCCAGCAGTCGTGGTGGGCTAGCGGCACCAGATACGCAGTATTTT. Its translation: CASSRGGLAAPDTQYF.

The CDR3 spells CASSPGTGRGLHTEAFF. As DNA, the CDR3 is TGTGCCAGCAGCCCCGGGACAGGGAGGGGGCTGCACACTGAAGCTTTCTTT. The chain employs TRBV7-9 and TRBJ1-1, with 9 nucleotides matching TRBD1. CDR3 length: 17 amino acids. Losses at the gene ends were 5 bases for V and 3 bases for J; bases not matched to a gene: 13. Germline V lookup: CDR1 SEHNR, CDR2 FQNEAQ (reference sequence).

The chain combines TRBV18 with TRBJ1-2; D perhaps matches TRBD1 (5 bases). V was trimmed by 6 bases and J by 2 bases, leaving 10 bases between them. Germline V lookup: CDR1 KGHSH, CDR2 LQKENI. The length of the CDR3 is 13 residues. The CDR3 coding sequence is TGTGCCAGCTCGCGGGACGAAAACTATGGCTACACCTTC. This sequence encodes CASSRDENYGYTF.

The CDR3 DNA reads TGTGCCAGCAGTGAAGTTAGTGTCGACAATGAGCAGTTCTTC. This translates into CASSEVSVDNEQFF. This chain links TRBV2 with TRBJ2-1; D is ambiguous. Deletions cut 1 base from V and 5 bases from J, with 9 bases between. The CDR3 is made up of 14 amino acids. The V gene's germline CDR1 is SNHLY and CDR2 FYNNEI.

This chain links TRBV7-6 with TRBJ2-5, with TRBD2 identical over 7 bases. CDR3 length: 14 residues. Germline CDR1 reads SGHVS; CDR2 reads FNYEAQ. V shed 3 bases, J shed 4 bases, and the junction held 5 bases outside the gene matches. This CDR3 is CASSFGGRGETQYF. CDR3 bases: TGTGCCAGCAGCTTTGGGGGGAGGGGAGAGACCCAGTACTTC.

The CDR3 nucleotides are TGCGCCAGCAGCAGAACCCTAGCGGGAGGGCCTTGGTACGAGCAGTACTTC. Its protein is CASSRTLAGGPWYEQYF. V gene TRBV5-1 combines with J gene TRBJ2-7, with 12 nucleotides matching TRBD2. The J segment lost 4 bases and the V segment lost 4 bases, leaving 12 bases of the junction unmatched. CDR1 and CDR2 (germline): SGHRS, YFSETQ. The CDR3 consists of 17 residues.

This sequence joins TRBV5-4 and TRBJ1-2, with D hard to call. The CDR3 consists of 14 residues. Germline-derived CDR1 and CDR2 are SGHNT and YYREEE (reference sequence). Trimming took 4 bases from V and 4 from J, leaving 14 bases between them. This CDR3 reads CASSPTGSGYGYTF. In DNA form, the CDR3 reads TGTGCCAGCAGCCCCACGGGGTCGGGCTATGGCTACACCTTC.

The chain employs TRBV5-1 and TRBJ1-5; possible D gene TRBD1, 5 bases. Germline CDR1 SGHRS, CDR2 YFSETQ. V lost 0 bases, J lost 10 bases, and 8 bases lay in between. The length of the CDR3 is 12 residues. The CDR3 is CASSLDGGPQHF. The CDR3 DNA reads as TGCGCCAGCAGCTTGGACGGGGGACCCCAGCATTTT.